The clone carrying this TCR beta chain was observed a few times. Each CDR3 protein is one row after TCRdb ran MiXCR on the 5' RACE reads. Here the sample spans 95,000 to 120,000 distinct CDR3 sequences, roughly a fifth being singletons. This entry belongs to a study of human T cells and chemical hapten exposure. Unfractionated whole blood was the source of the extracted total RNA. Germline CDR1 MDHEN, CDR2 SYDVKM. This CDR3 comprises 14 residues. The rearrangement links TRBV28 to TRBJ2-6, with D maybe TRBD1 (6 bases). This clonotype was obtained from a human donor in good health. The CDR3 is CGTRGRSGANVLTF. The CDR3 DNA sequence: TGTGGTACCAGGGGTCGCTCTGGGGCCAACGTCCTGACTTTC.